This TCR beta chain was profiled in a study of T cells in Graves' hyperthyroidism and ophthalmopathy. Study overall: Upon initial diagnosis and before any treatment, peripheral blood was collected.

This clonotype was observed many times. Its antigen is undetermined. TCR beta CDR3 sequences were amplified from RNA transcripts. RT-PCR in the first round (using the HTBI primer set) targeted the TCR CDR3. TCRdb ran MiXCR on the multiplex PCR reads and lists one entry per CDR3 protein. Found here are around 200,000 distinct CDR3 sequences, about 16% of them singletons; the top ten hold approximately 40%. Whole-study results and caveats: Ophthalmopathy and stable hyperthyroidism were separated by a 13 V-J model.

V lost 5 bases, J lost 6 bases, and 8 bases stayed unmatched. CDR3 size: 14 residues. CDR1 DFQATT and CDR2 SNEGSKA come from the germline V gene (reference sequence). The sequence was obtained from a man between 35 and 55 years old with Graves' hyperthyroidism. The chain uses TRBV20-1 and TRBJ2-4, with 9 bases aligning to TRBD2. Material for sequencing was blood. The CDR3 is CSARSGGRGNIQYF. The CDR3 region has the DNA TGCAGTGCTCGTAGCGGGGGCCGGGGAAACATTCAGTACTTC.